This is a list of T cell receptor beta chains from one sample in a study of cytomegalovirus exposure and HLA in healthy donors. TCRdb keeps only in-frame clones here, not all; method: immunoSEQ multiplex PCR. The table has about 130,000 clones, approximately 85% seen once; the top ten hold roughly 8%. The specimen was PBMCs. The receptors were gathered from a woman between 45 and 60 years old in good health and CMV-seropositive. CDR3s include the opening cysteine and the closing phenylalanine or tryptophan. A D gene is named only where the DNA matches it firmly. Expanded clones get a size class; other rows say once, few or many, or leave the size out.

CDR3 protein | CDR3 DNA | V gene | clone size | D gene | J gene
CASSLFQGNEQFF | TGTGCCAGCAGCTTATTCCAGGGCAATGAGCAGTTCTTC | TRBV7-9 | NA | NA | TRBJ2-1
CASSYSPVAGGETQYF | TGTGCCAGCAGTTACTCCCCAGTGGCGGGAGGAGAGACCCAGTACTTC | TRBV6-6 | NA | TRBD2 | TRBJ2-5
CASGRDLGETQYF | TGTGCTAGTGGGAGGGATCTGGGGGAGACCCAGTACTTC | TRBV12-5 | NA | NA | TRBJ2-5
CASSPQGGTYNEQFF | TGTGCCAGCAGTCCTCAAGGGGGAACCTACAATGAGCAGTTCTTC | TRBV2 | once | NA | TRBJ2-1
CASSPPRRGEDNEQFF | TGTGCCAGCTCACCCCCGAGGCGGGGGGAGGACAATGAGCAGTTCTTC | TRBV18 | NA | TRBD2 | TRBJ2-1
CASSLQGTDTQYF | TGCGCCAGCAGCTTACAGGGGACAGATACGCAGTATTTT | TRBV5-1 | NA | TRBD1 | TRBJ2-3
CASSESGAGGQDEQFF | TGTGCCAGCAGTGAATCTGGAGCGGGGGGACAAGATGAGCAGTTCTTC | TRBV25-1 | NA | TRBD2 | TRBJ2-1
CASSFQGFSYEQYF | TGTGCCAGCAGTTTTCAGGGGTTCTCCTACGAGCAGTACTTC | TRBV28 | NA | NA | TRBJ2-7
CASSVGASGGVGQETQYF | TGTGCCAGCAGCGTAGGGGCTAGCGGGGGTGTAGGCCAAGAGACCCAGTACTTC | TRBV9 | NA | TRBD2 | TRBJ2-5
CSARSTASSYEQYF | TGCAGCGCTCGATCTACCGCAAGCTCCTACGAGCAGTACTTC | TRBV29-1 | few | NA | TRBJ2-7
CASNQGVADVGEAFF | TGTGCCAGCAACCAAGGGGTAGCGGACGTGGGTGAAGCTTTCTTT | TRBV7-9 | NA | NA | TRBJ1-1
CASSQWGGMGSYNEQFF | TGTGCCAGCAGCCAGTGGGGGGGGATGGGCTCCTACAATGAGCAGTTCTTC | TRBV7-2 | NA | TRBD2 | TRBJ2-1
CASSLTGGYEQYF | TGCGCCAGCAGCCTAACCGGGGGCTACGAGCAGTACTTC | TRBV4-1 | NA | NA | TRBJ2-7
CASSLTGSQETQYF | TGCGCCAGCAGCTTAACGGGGTCGCAAGAGACCCAGTACTTC | TRBV5-1 | NA | NA | TRBJ2-5
CASSLTGGLNTGELFF | TGTGCCAGCAGCTTAACGGGGGGATTGAACACCGGGGAGCTGTTTTTT | TRBV7-3 | NA | NA | TRBJ2-2
CASMQGGKESYGYTF | TGTGCCAGCATGCAGGGAGGAAAGGAGTCCTATGGCTACACCTTC | TRBV6-4 | once | NA | TRBJ1-2
CASSDPAGNQPQHF | TGTGCCAGCAGTGACCCGGCAGGTAATCAGCCCCAGCATTTT | TRBV2 | few | NA | TRBJ1-5
CASSSSLAGDTGELFF | TGTGCCAGCAGCTCCTCCCTAGCGGGAGACACCGGGGAGCTGTTTTTT | TRBV9 | NA | TRBD2 | TRBJ2-2
CASRRRGEVYNEQFF | TGTGCCAGCAGACGCCGGGGGGAAGTATACAATGAGCAGTTCTTC | TRBV5-4 | NA | TRBD2 | TRBJ2-1
CASSLRGTNTEAFF | TGTGCCAGCAGCCTTAGGGGGACGAACACTGAAGCTTTCTTT | TRBV13 | NA | NA | TRBJ1-1
CASSQGLVSTDTQYF | TGTGCCAGCAGCCAAGGACTAGTTAGCACAGATACGCAGTATTTT | TRBV4-2 | NA | NA | TRBJ2-3
CASSSWWVEGEPQHF | TGTGCCAGCAGTTCTTGGTGGGTGGAGGGTGAGCCCCAGCATTTT | TRBV28 | NA | NA | TRBJ1-5
CASSASRRGRTDTQYF | TGTGCCAGCAGTGCAAGCCGTCGAGGTAGAACAGATACGCAGTATTTT | TRBV25-1 | NA | NA | TRBJ2-3
CASSLDGNPGANGLTF | TGCGCCAGCAGCTTGGATGGGAACCCTGGGGCCAACGGCCTGACTTTC | TRBV5-1 | NA | NA | TRBJ2-6
CASSERDRGVSNYGYTF | TGTGCCAGCAGTGAAAGGGACAGGGGGGTTTCTAACTATGGCTACACCTTC | TRBV2 | NA | TRBD1 | TRBJ1-2
CASSPAGARGENTGELFF | TGTGCCAGCAGCCCTGCAGGTGCCAGGGGCGAAAACACCGGGGAGCTGTTTTTT | TRBV4-2 | NA | NA | TRBJ2-2
CAWSNQGAGEKLFF | TGTGCCTGGAGTAATCAGGGGGCGGGTGAAAAACTGTTTTTT | TRBV30 | NA | TRBD1 | TRBJ1-4
CSVEGASGGSAFF | TGCAGCGTTGAAGGGGCATCGGGGGGGTCGGCTTTCTTT | TRBV29-1 | NA | NA | TRBJ1-1
CAISENLEQFF | TGTGCCATCAGTGAAAATCTTGAGCAGTTCTTC | TRBV10-3 | NA | NA | TRBJ2-1